The sequence of this T cell receptor beta chain was determined in a study of monozygotic twins with inflammatory bowel disease. The CDR3 length is 14 residues. Germline CDR1 LNHDA, CDR2 SQIVND (reference sequence). Reprocessing the 5' RACE reads, TCRdb reports a single entry for every CDR3 protein and omits DNA. The data show fewer than 550,000 distinct CDR3 sequences, and the top ten clones hold about 2.3%. Study-wide results and caveats: Lower sharing of clonotypes with other individuals was seen in IBD patients than in healthy twins. This was most marked in patients showing signs of disease activity. Repertoire similarity did not separate concordant from discordant twins, possibly from limited power.

A word on this clonotype: Antigen specificity is unknown.

The sample consisted of blood. This TCR was recovered from a human donor with ulcerative colitis or Crohn's disease, or a healthy co-twin of an affected twin (not recorded which). This chain joins TRBV19 and TRBJ1-1. The CDR3 loop reads CASREQQTNTEAFF.